This T cell receptor beta chain was obtained from a study of shared clonotypes between healthy human individuals. This CDR3 is 15 amino acids long. The V gene's germline CDR1 is SGDLS and CDR2 YYNGEE. V was cut by 0 bases and J by 2 bases, with 9 bases left in between. Assay: immunoSEQ multiplex PCR; the TCRdb copy retains only in-frame clones and omits some. Here the sample spans a few million clones, about 94% being singletons. Naive CD8 cells lacked CD45RO and underwent positive selection for CCR7, leaving out terminally differentiated effector memory CD45RA+ cells. The donors, healthy adults who were HIV-negative, had experienced no recent acute infections or vaccinations.

This rearrangement joins TRBV9 to TRBJ2-1; D is uncertain. The TCR comes from a man aged 18 to 29 in good health. Some clones in this sample may be carry-over from other donors' samples. Source material: naive CD8+ T cells from PBMCs. CDR3 DNA: TGTGCCAGCAGCGTAGCGGCCAGCACCTACAATGAGCAGTTCTTC. Protein product: CASSVAASTYNEQFF.